Following are 25 T cell receptor beta chains from one sample sequenced in a study of T cell responses to AZD1222 COVID-19 vaccine. Measured with immunoSEQ multiplex PCR; TCRdb has only the in-frame clones, and not every one. This table holds fewer than 200,000 clones, approximately 90% found once. Specimen: peripheral blood, collected on day 0 of AZD1222 vaccination. These receptors were obtained from an adult in good health.

The chain joins TRBV7-3 to TRBJ2-1, with 8 bases identical to TRBD2. V shed 5 bases and J 9 bases; nucleotides not matched to a gene: 12. The CDR3 is made up of 15 amino acids. CDR1 SGHTA and CDR2 FQGTGA come from the germline V gene. For the CDR3, the DNA is TGTGCCAGCAGCCCCGGGACTAGGAGCTTTACTGAGCAGTTCTTC. It encodes CASSPGTRSFTEQFF. Together with reference TRBV7-3 and TRBJ2-1, the CDR3 gives the full variable domain: GAGVSQTPSNKVTEKGKYVELRCDPISGHTALYWYRQSLGQGPEFLIYFQGTGAADDSGLPNDRFFAVRPEGSVSTLKIQRTERGDSAVYLCASSPGTRSFTEQFFGPGTRLTVL.

The V and J genes are TRBV14 and TRBJ2-7, with D possibly being TRBD1 (5 bases). Trimming cost V 4 bases and J 1 base, with 8 bases left between them. Germline V gene lookup returns CDR1 SGHDN and CDR2 FVKESK. The CDR3 totals 13 residues. Here the CDR3 DNA reads TGTGCCAGCAGCCCGACAGTATCCTACGAGCAGTACTTC. It translates to CASSPTVSYEQYF.

The chain combines TRBV27 with TRBJ2-3; 7 positions match TRBD2. J was trimmed by 2 bases and V by 3 bases; bases with no gene match: 8. Germline loops: CDR1 MNHEY, CDR2 SMNVEV (reference sequence). CDR3 size: 16 residues. The CDR3 nucleotides are TGTGCCAGCAGTTTGGTAGGGACTATTTTCACAGATACGCAGTATTTT. This translates into CASSLVGTIFTDTQYF.

The rearrangement joins TRBV6-5 to TRBJ1-2, with D possibly being TRBD1 (5 bases). V dropped 0 bases and J dropped 0 bases, with 8 bases sitting between them. The V gene's germline CDR1 is MNHEY and CDR2 SVGAGI. This CDR3 is 15 amino acids long. CDR3 region: CASSYSTAANYGYTF. The CDR3 bases are TGTGCCAGCAGTTACTCGACAGCAGCTAACTATGGCTACACCTTC.

The rearrangement joins TRBV20-1 to TRBJ1-1, with D unresolved. From germline, CDR1 is DFQATT and CDR2 SNEGSKA (reference sequence). CDR3 length equals 11 residues. Trimming stripped 3 bases from V and 1 base from J, with 3 bases between. The CDR3 spells CSARQNTEAFF. The CDR3 DNA reads as TGCAGTGCTAGGCAGAACACTGAAGCTTTCTTT.

The rearrangement links TRBV18 to TRBJ1-4; unclear D gene. The CDR3 runs 18 residues. In germline, CDR1 is KGHSH, CDR2 LQKENI. V lost 1 base and J lost 0, with 15 bases in between. CDR3 in DNA: TGTGCCAGCTCACCACAGGTTTCCGGGAAACCAACTAATGAAAAACTGTTTTTT. It translates to CASSPQVSGKPTNEKLFF.

The CDR3 region has the DNA TGTGCCAGCAGTGACGCCCGACGGGCAACTAATGAAAAACTGTTTTTT. It is translated as CASSDARRATNEKLFF. The chain combines TRBV25-1 with TRBJ1-4; D gene uncertain. Deletions cut 3 bases from V and 0 bases from J, with 11 bases between. CDR3 length: 16 residues. CDR1 is MGHDK and CDR2 is SYGVNS in the germline V gene.

This rearrangement joins TRBV6-6 to TRBJ2-7; 9 nucleotides line up with TRBD2. The CDR3 contains 15 residues. Germline V gene data show CDR1 as MNHNY and CDR2 as SVGAGI (reference sequence). Germline trimming cut 5 bases from V and 2 bases from J; bases unmatched to any gene: 7. DNA of the CDR3: TGTGCCAGCAGTACCCAAGCGGGGGGCCCCTACGAGCAGTACTTC. This encodes CASSTQAGGPYEQYF.

This chain links TRBV5-4 with TRBJ2-1, with TRBD2 matching 7 bases. This CDR3 is 17 amino acids long. CDR1 is SGHNT, CDR2 YYREEE, per germline (reference sequence). The trim removed 4 bases at V and 12 bases at J, leaving 22 bases unmatched. CDR3 nucleotides: TGTGCCAGCAGCCTCCAAGCCGTGGGACTATCAAATGAAGGGCAGTTCTTC. This gives the protein CASSLQAVGLSNEGQFF. Together with reference TRBV5-4 and TRBJ2-1, the CDR3 gives the full variable domain: ETGVTQSPTHLIKTRGQQVTLRCSSQSGHNTVSWYQQALGQGPQFIFQYYREEENGRGNFPPRFSGLQFPNYSSELNVNALELDDSALYLCASSLQAVGLSNEGQFFGPGTRLTVL.

This chain joins TRBV19 and TRBJ1-2, with D hard to call. The germline V gene encodes CDR1 LNHDA and CDR2 SQIVND (reference sequence). The CDR3 covers 14 residues. Trimming left V 0 bases short and J 3 bases short, with 8 bases between. CDR3 nucleotide sequence: TGTGCCAGTAGTATAGAGCGCGGCGACTATGGCTACACCTTC. Its translation is CASSIERGDYGYTF.

The chain recombines TRBV7-3 with TRBJ1-3, with no clear D. V lost 5 bases and J lost 4, with 9 bases in between. This CDR3 has 13 residues. Germline lookup yields CDR1 SGHTA and CDR2 FQGTGA. Written as DNA, the CDR3 is TGTGCCAGCAGCCTCTTTCCAGGAAACACCATATATTTT. It translates to CASSLFPGNTIYF.

The chain combines TRBV19 with TRBJ1-1, with D hard to call. Trimming took off 4 bases at V and 0 bases at J, with 12 bases between the two ends. Germline-derived CDR1 and CDR2 are LNHDA and SQIVND (reference sequence). The CDR3 is 15 amino acids. The CDR3 region has the DNA TGTGCCAGTAGTACCGCCGGGGTCATGAACACTGAAGCTTTCTTT. Translated: CASSTAGVMNTEAFF. The entire variable domain, with the rest obtained from reference TRBV19 and TRBJ1-1, is as follows: DGGITQSPKYLFRKEGQNVTLSCEQNLNHDAMYWYRQDPGQGLRLIYYSQIVNDFQKGDIAEGYSVSREKKESFPLTVTSAQKNPTAFYLCASSTAGVMNTEAFFGQGTRLTVV.

This chain links TRBV30 with TRBJ1-5; TRBD1 might be the D (5 bases). In germline, CDR1 is GTSNPN, CDR2 SVGIG (reference sequence). Deletions cut 0 bases from V and 3 bases from J, with 15 bases between. The CDR3 is made up of 16 amino acids. This CDR3 is CAWSVQMGQANQPQHF. CDR3 sequence (DNA): TGTGCCTGGAGTGTACAGATGGGGCAGGCCAATCAGCCCCAGCATTTT. The full variable domain, with the rest looked up from reference TRBV30 and TRBJ1-5, is SQTIHQWPATLVQPVGSPLSLECTVEGTSNPNLYWYRQAAGRGLQLLFYSVGIGQISSEVPQNLSASRPQDRQFILSSKKLLLSDSGFYLCAWSVQMGQANQPQHFGDGTRLSIL.

The chain couples TRBV7-2 to TRBJ2-7, with unresolved D. Trimming pared 5 bases from V and 1 base from J, leaving 3 bases between. Germline V lookup: CDR1 SGHTA, CDR2 FQGNSA. CDR3 length: 11 amino acids. The CDR3 DNA sequence: TGTGCCAGCAGCCCTTCCTACGAGCAGTACTTC. Amino acids: CASSPSYEQYF.

The CDR3 nucleotides read TGTGCCAGCAGCCCAGCCGGGACAGCAACCTACGAGCAGTACTTC. Protein: CASSPAGTATYEQYF. The chain has TRBV28 and TRBJ2-7, with 7 bases aligning to TRBD1. Germline V gives CDR1 MDHEN, CDR2 SYDVKM. This CDR3 region has 15 residues. V was clipped by 6 bases and J by 2 bases; unmatched bases: 10.

The chain has TRBV7-2 and TRBJ1-5; D gene ambiguous. The germline V gene encodes CDR1 SGHTA and CDR2 FQGNSA. This CDR3 is built from 13 residues. V was shortened by 3 bases and J by 3 bases, with 6 bases between the two germline ends. CDR3 protein: CASSLDYNQPQHF. The CDR3 nucleotides read TGTGCCAGCAGCTTGGACTACAATCAGCCCCAGCATTTT.

This clone was seen a few times. This sequence joins TRBV6-6 and TRBJ1-4; D remains ambiguous. This CDR3 region has 17 residues. CDR1 MNHNY and CDR2 SVGAGI come from the germline V gene (reference sequence). The V gene lost 6 bases and the J gene lost 0 bases, with 17 bases spanning the gap. The CDR3 loop is CASSRQSSTATNEKLFF. CDR3 bases: TGTGCCAGCAGCCGACAATCAAGTACTGCAACTAATGAAAAACTGTTTTTT.

The chain has TRBV4-3 and TRBJ2-7; 10 nucleotides agree with TRBD2. Germline CDR1 reads LGHNA; CDR2 reads YSLEER. The V gene end was trimmed by 0 bases and the J gene end by 0 bases; junction bases not matched to a gene: 2. The CDR3 length is 16 residues. DNA for the CDR3: TGCGCCAGCAGCCAAGAAGCTAGCGGGAGCTCCTACGAGCAGTACTTC. Translating it yields CASSQEASGSSYEQYF.

Only one count was recorded for this clone. The gene calls are TRBV6-5 and TRBJ2-5; 15 bases fit TRBD2. CDR1 MNHEY and CDR2 SVGAGI come from the germline V gene. The CDR3 is 15 residues long. Trimming took 11 bases from V and 5 from J; bases not matched to a gene: 9. The CDR3 DNA is TGTGCCTCCCGGACTAGCGGGGGGGCGAGCGAGACCCAGTACTTC. It yields the protein CASRTSGGASETQYF.

The chain joins TRBV30 to TRBJ2-3, with D unclear. CDR3 length equals 13 residues. Germline V gene data show CDR1 as GTSNPN and CDR2 as SVGIG (reference sequence). Trimming left V 5 bases short and J 1 base short, with 10 bases between. In DNA, the CDR3 is TGTGCCTGGGCGGCGGCTCGCACAGATACGCAGTATTTT. Translated: CAWAAARTDTQYF.

V and J are TRBV6-5 and TRBJ2-7, with a tentative D call TRBD1 (6 bases). Germline CDR1 reads MNHEY; CDR2 reads SVGAGI. This CDR3 spans 14 amino acids. V was cut by 5 bases and J by 2 bases, with 13 bases left in between. The DNA of the CDR3 is TGTGCCAGCAGTCGAGACAGGAGCACCTACGAGCAGTACTTC. Translation: CASSRDRSTYEQYF.

The rearrangement joins TRBV5-1 to TRBJ2-7; D tentatively reads TRBD1 or TRBD2 (5 bases each). Germline lookup yields CDR1 SGHRS and CDR2 YFSETQ. The V end lost 3 bases, the J end lost 1 base, and 20 bases lay between the germline ends. The CDR3 sequence is 17 residues long. The DNA for the CDR3 is TGCGCCAGCAGCTGGGGACGTGGGAACGTTGGGTCCTACGAGCAGTACTTC. As protein: CASSWGRGNVGSYEQYF.

This clone was seen a few times. This sequence joins TRBV29-1 and TRBJ2-7; 7 nucleotides match TRBD2. The germline CDR1 and CDR2 sequences are SQVTM and ANQGSEA. V lost 1 base to trimming and J lost 4 bases; unmatched junction nucleotides: 4. This CDR3 contains 13 residues. CDR3 nucleotides: TGCAGCGTTGAAGTGGGGCGGGGGTACGAGCAGTACTTC. It encodes CSVEVGRGYEQYF.

Details on this clone: A junction boundary mismatches the germline segment, possibly from a read error. The J gene is TRBJ2-7, the V gene TRBV7-3; 7 nucleotides agree with TRBD1. Germline CDR1 and CDR2: SGHTA and FQGTGA. There are 13 residues in the CDR3. The CDR3 is CASSVTDRREQYF. CDR3 nucleotide sequence: TGTGCCAGCAGCGTAACGGACAGGCGCGAGCAGTACTTC.

The genes are TRBV3-1 (or the pseudogene TRBV3-2) and TRBJ1-1; 7 nucleotides line up with TRBD1. The CDR3 sequence is 15 residues long. Trimming cost V 2 bases and J 0 bases; bases outside gene matches: 3. CDR1 is LGHDT and CDR2 is YNNKEL in the germline V gene (reference sequence). The CDR3 loop reads CASSQRTGVNTEAFF. CDR3 in DNA: TGTGCCAGCAGCCAACGAACAGGGGTGAACACTGAAGCTTTCTTT.